This TCR beta chain was captured in a study of naive and memory T cell subsets. Alpha and beta constant region primers primed reverse transcription for blood and skin samples. TCRdb recomputed calls from the 5' RACE reads with MiXCR, one row per CDR3 protein. The sample holds over 20,000 distinct CDR3 sequences, around a quarter seen once. V was clipped by 6 bases and J by 7 bases, with 19 bases between them. The germline V gene has CDR1 WNHNN and CDR2 SYGVQD (reference sequence). The CDR3 loop spans 15 amino acids. Adult healthy volunteers gave 2.5 ml peripheral blood for whole-blood RNA. This clonotype showed up just a few times.

This rearrangement joins TRBV10-1 to TRBJ2-1, with a tentative D call TRBD2 (5 bases). The receptor was isolated from a female donor in good health. The CDR3 sequence: CASSQDTGRGNEQFF. The CDR3, as DNA: TGCGCCAGCAGCCAGGATACGGGGAGAGGTAATGAGCAGTTCTTC.